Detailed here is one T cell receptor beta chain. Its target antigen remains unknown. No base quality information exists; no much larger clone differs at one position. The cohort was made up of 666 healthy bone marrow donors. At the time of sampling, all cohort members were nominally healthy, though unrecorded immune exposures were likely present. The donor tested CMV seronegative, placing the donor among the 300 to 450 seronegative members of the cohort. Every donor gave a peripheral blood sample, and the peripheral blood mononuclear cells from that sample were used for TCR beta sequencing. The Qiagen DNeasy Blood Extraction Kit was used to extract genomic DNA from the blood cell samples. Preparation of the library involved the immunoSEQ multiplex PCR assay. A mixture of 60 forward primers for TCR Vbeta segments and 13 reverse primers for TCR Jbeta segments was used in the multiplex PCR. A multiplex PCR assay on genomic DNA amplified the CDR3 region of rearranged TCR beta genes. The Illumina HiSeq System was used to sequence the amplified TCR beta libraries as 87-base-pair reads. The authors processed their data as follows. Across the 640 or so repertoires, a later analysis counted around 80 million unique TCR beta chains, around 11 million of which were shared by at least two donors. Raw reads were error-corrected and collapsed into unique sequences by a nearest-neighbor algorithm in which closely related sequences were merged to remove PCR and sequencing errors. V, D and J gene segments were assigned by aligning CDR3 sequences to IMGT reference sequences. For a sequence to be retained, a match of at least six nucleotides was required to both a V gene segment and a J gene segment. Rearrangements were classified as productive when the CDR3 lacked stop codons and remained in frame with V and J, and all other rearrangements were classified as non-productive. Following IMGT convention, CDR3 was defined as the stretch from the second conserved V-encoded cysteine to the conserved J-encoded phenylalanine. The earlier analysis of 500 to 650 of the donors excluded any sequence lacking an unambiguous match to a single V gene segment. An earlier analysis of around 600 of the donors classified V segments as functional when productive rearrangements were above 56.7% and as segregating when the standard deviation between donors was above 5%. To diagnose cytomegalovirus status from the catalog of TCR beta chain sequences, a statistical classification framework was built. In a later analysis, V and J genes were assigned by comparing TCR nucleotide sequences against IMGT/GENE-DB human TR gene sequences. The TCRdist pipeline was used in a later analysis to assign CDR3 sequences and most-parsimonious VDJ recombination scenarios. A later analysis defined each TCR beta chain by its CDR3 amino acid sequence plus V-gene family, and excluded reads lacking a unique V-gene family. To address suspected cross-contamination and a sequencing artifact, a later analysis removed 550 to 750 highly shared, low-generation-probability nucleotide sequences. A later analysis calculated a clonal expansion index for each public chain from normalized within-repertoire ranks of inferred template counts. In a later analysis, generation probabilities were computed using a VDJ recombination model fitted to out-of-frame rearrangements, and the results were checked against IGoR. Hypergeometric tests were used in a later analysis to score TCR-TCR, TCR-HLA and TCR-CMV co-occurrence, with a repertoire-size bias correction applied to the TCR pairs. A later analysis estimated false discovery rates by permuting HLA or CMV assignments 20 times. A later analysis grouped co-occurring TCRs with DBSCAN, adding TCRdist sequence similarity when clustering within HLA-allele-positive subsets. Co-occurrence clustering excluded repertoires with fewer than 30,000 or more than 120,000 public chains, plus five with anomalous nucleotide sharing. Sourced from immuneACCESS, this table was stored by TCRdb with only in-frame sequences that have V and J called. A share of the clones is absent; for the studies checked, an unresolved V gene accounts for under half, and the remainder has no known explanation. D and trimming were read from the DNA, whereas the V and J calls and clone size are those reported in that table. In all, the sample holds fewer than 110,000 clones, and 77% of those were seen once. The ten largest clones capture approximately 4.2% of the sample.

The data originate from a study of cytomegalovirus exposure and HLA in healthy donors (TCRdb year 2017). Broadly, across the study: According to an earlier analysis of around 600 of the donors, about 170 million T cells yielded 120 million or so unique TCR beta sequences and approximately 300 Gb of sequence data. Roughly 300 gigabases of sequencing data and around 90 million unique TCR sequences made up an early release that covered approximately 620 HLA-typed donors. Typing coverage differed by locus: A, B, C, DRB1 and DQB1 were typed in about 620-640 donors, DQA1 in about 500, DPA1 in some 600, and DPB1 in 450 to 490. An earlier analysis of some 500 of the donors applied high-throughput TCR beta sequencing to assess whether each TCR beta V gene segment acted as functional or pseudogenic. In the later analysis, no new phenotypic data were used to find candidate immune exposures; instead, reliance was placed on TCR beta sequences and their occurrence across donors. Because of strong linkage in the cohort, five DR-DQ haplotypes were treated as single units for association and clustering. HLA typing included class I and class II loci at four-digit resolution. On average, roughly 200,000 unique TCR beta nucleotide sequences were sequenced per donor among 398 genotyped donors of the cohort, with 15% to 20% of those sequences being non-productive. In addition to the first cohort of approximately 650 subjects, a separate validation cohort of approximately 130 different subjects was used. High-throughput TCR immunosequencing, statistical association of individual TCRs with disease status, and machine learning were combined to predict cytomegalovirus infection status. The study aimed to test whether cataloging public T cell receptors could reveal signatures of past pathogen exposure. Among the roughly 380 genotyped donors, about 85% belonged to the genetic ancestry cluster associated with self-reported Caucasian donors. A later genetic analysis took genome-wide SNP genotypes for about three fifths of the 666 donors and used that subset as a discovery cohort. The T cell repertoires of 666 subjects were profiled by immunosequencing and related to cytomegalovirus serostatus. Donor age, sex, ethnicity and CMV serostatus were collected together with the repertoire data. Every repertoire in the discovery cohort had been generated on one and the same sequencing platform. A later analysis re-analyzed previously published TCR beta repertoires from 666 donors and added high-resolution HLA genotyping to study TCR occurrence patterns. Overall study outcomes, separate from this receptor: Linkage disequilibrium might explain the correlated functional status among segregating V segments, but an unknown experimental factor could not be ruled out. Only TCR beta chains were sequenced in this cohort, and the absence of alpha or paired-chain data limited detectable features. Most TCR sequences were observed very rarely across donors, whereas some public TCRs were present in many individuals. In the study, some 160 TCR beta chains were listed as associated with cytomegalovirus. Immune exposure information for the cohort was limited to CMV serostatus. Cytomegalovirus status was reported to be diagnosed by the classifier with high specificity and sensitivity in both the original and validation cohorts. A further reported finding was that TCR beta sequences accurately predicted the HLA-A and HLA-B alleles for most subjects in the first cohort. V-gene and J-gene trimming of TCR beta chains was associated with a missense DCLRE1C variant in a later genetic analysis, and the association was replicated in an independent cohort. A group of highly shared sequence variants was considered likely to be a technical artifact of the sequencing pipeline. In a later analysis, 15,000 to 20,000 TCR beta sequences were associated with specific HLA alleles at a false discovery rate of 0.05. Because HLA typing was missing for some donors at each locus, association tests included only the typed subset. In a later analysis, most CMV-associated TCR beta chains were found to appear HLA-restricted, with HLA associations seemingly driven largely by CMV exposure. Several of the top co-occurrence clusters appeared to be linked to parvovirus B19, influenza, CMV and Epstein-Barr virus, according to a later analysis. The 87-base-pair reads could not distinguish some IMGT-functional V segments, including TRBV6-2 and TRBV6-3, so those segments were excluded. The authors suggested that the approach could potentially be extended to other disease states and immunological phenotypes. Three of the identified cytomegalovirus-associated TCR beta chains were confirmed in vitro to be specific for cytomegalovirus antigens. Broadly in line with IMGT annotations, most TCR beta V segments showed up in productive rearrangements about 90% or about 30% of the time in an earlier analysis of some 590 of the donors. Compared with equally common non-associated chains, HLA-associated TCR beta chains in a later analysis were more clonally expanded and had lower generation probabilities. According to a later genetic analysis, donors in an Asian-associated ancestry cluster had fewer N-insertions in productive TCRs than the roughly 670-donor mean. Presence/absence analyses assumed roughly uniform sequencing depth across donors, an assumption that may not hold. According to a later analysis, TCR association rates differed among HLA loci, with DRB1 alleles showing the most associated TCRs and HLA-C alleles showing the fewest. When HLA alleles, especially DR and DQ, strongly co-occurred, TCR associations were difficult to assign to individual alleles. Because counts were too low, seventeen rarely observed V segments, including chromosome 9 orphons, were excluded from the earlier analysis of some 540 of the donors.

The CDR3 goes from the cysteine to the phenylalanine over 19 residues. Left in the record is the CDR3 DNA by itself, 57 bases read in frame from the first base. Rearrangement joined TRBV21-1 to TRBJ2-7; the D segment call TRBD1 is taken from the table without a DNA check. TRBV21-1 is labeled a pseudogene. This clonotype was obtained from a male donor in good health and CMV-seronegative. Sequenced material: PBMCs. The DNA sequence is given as TGTGCCAGCAGCAAAGGAACGGGACAGGGTGGGAGACCCTCCTACGAGCAGTACTTC. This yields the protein CASSKGTGQGGRPSYEQYF.